Listed below are T cell receptor beta chains from one sample, sequenced in a study of blood T cell repertoires in COVID-19. This table comes from immunoSEQ multiplex PCR, and its TCRdb copy is limited to in-frame clones, with some not included. The sample has under 300,000 clones, about 86% seen once. The source material was PBMCs or T cells enriched from blood (not recorded which). These receptors were taken from a woman in her thirties or forties with acute COVID-19. The CDR3 runs from the conserved cysteine through the conserved F or W. Fields, in order: J gene, clone size, D gene, V gene, CDR3 DNA, CDR3 protein. The D gene is left open where the match is weak. The size entry is marked missing in some rows and otherwise reads once, few, many or a size class.

j_call: TRBJ2-7; clone_size: -; d_call: -; v_call: TRBV25-1; cdr3_nt: TGTGCCAGCAGTGAACATTCCTACGAGCAGTACTTC; cdr3_aa: CASSEHSYEQYF
j_call: TRBJ2-1; clone_size: -; d_call: -; v_call: TRBV9; cdr3_nt: TGTGCCAGCAGCCCCGGCTTTGAGGACAATGAGCAGTTCTTC; cdr3_aa: CASSPGFEDNEQFF
j_call: TRBJ2-5; clone_size: -; d_call: TRBD2; v_call: TRBV9; cdr3_nt: TGTGCCAGCAGCCCGGGACTAGCGGGAAGGAGGGGAGAAGAGACCCAGTACTTC; cdr3_aa: CASSPGLAGRRGEETQYF
j_call: TRBJ2-7; clone_size: -; d_call: TRBD1; v_call: TRBV6-5; cdr3_nt: TGTGCCAGCAGTTACTTGACAGGGGGCTACGAGCAGTACTTC; cdr3_aa: CASSYLTGGYEQYF
j_call: TRBJ2-7; clone_size: -; d_call: TRBD2; v_call: TRBV5-1; cdr3_nt: TGCGCCAGCAGCTTTATCCTCGGCGGGAGCTCCTACGAGCAGTACTTC; cdr3_aa: CASSFILGGSSYEQYF
j_call: TRBJ1-2; clone_size: -; d_call: -; v_call: TRBV5-1; cdr3_nt: TGCGCCAGCAGCCCCCGGGACATGTTCTATGGCTACACCTTC; cdr3_aa: CASSPRDMFYGYTF
j_call: TRBJ1-4; clone_size: -; d_call: -; v_call: TRBV21-1; cdr3_nt: TGTGCCAGCAGCAAAGGAAGGGGGTTCGCAACTAATGAAAAACTGTTTTTT; cdr3_aa: CASSKGRGFATNEKLFF
j_call: TRBJ1-1; clone_size: -; d_call: -; v_call: TRBV18; cdr3_nt: TGTGCCAGCTCACCAGCCTTGTGGGGGCAGAACACTGAAGCTTTCTTT; cdr3_aa: CASSPALWGQNTEAFF
j_call: TRBJ2-2; clone_size: -; d_call: -; v_call: TRBV5-6; cdr3_nt: TGTGCCAGCAGCCCCTTAGCGGAAAACACCGGGGAGCTGTTTTTT; cdr3_aa: CASSPLAENTGELFF
j_call: TRBJ2-3; clone_size: once; d_call: TRBD2; v_call: TRBV11-2; cdr3_nt: TGTGCCAGCAGCCGTACATTCAGCGGGAGTGGGGCAGATACGCAGTATTTT; cdr3_aa: CASSRTFSGSGADTQYF
j_call: TRBJ2-7; clone_size: -; d_call: -; v_call: TRBV7-9; cdr3_nt: TGTGCCAGCAGAGGGGGTGGGAACGCCTACGAGCAGTACTTC; cdr3_aa: CASRGGGNAYEQYF
j_call: TRBJ1-3; clone_size: -; d_call: -; v_call: TRBV6-5; cdr3_nt: TGTGCCAGCAGTCAGGGTCTAGGGAATGGAAACACCATATATTTT; cdr3_aa: CASSQGLGNGNTIYF
j_call: TRBJ1-1; clone_size: -; d_call: -; v_call: TRBV5-1; cdr3_nt: TGCGCCAGCGCGGGACGGGAGAACACTGAAGCTTTCTTT; cdr3_aa: CASAGRENTEAFF
j_call: TRBJ2-5; clone_size: -; d_call: TRBD2; v_call: TRBV9; cdr3_nt: TGTGCCAGCAGCAATAGCGGGAGAGTATGGGAGACCCAGTACTTC; cdr3_aa: CASSNSGRVWETQYF
j_call: TRBJ2-3; clone_size: -; d_call: TRBD2; v_call: TRBV7-6; cdr3_nt: TGTGCCAGCAGCGAGGGACTACCAGATACGCAGTATTTT; cdr3_aa: CASSEGLPDTQYF
j_call: TRBJ2-7; clone_size: -; d_call: -; v_call: TRBV2; cdr3_nt: TGTGCCAGCAAACGACAGACGAACTCCTACGAGCAGTACTTC; cdr3_aa: CASKRQTNSYEQYF
j_call: TRBJ2-3; clone_size: few; d_call: TRBD2; v_call: TRBV5-8; cdr3_nt: TGTGCCAGCAGCCTGGGATTAGGGTCGGAACTAGCGGAGGTCCCCTATACGCAGTATTTT; cdr3_aa: CASSLGLGSELAEVPYTQYF
j_call: TRBJ2-7; clone_size: -; d_call: TRBD2; v_call: TRBV11-2; cdr3_nt: TGTGCCAGCAGCTTAGAGTTTAGCGGGAGGCGAGAGCAGTACTTC; cdr3_aa: CASSLEFSGRREQYF
j_call: TRBJ1-5; clone_size: -; d_call: TRBD1; v_call: TRBV7-9; cdr3_nt: TGTGCCAGCAGCTCCTCGGACAGGGGGTCGGAGCCCCAGCATTTT; cdr3_aa: CASSSSDRGSEPQHF
j_call: TRBJ2-1; clone_size: -; d_call: TRBD2; v_call: TRBV30; cdr3_nt: TGTGCCTGGAGTCCCCGGACTAGCGGTTACAATGAGCAGTTCTTC; cdr3_aa: CAWSPRTSGYNEQFF
j_call: TRBJ1-2; clone_size: once; d_call: TRBD1; v_call: TRBV2; cdr3_nt: TGTGCCAGCGAAATAATCAGGGGGGAAGGCTATGGCTACACCTTC; cdr3_aa: CASEIIRGEGYGYTF
j_call: TRBJ1-1; clone_size: -; d_call: -; v_call: TRBV2; cdr3_nt: TGTGCCAGCAGTGAATTGCAGGGTGCCCTGAACACTGAAGCTTTCTTT; cdr3_aa: CASSELQGALNTEAFF
j_call: TRBJ1-6; clone_size: -; d_call: -; v_call: TRBV27; cdr3_nt: TGTGCCAGTGGCCGCCCCGTTACACCCCTCCACTTT; cdr3_aa: CASGRPVTPLHF
j_call: TRBJ2-3; clone_size: -; d_call: TRBD2; v_call: TRBV6-1; cdr3_nt: TGTGCCAGCAGTGAAAGGGCGGGAGCATCAGATACGCAGTATTTT; cdr3_aa: CASSERAGASDTQYF
j_call: TRBJ2-4; clone_size: -; d_call: -; v_call: TRBV7-3; cdr3_nt: TGTGCCCCAGCGCAACATCAGACCGGGGGCATTCAGTACTTC; cdr3_aa: CAPAQHQTGGIQYF
j_call: TRBJ2-7; clone_size: once; d_call: TRBD1; v_call: TRBV5-1; cdr3_nt: TGCGCCAGCAGCTTTTCAGGGGGACCCTACGAGCAGTACTTC; cdr3_aa: CASSFSGGPYEQYF
j_call: TRBJ2-5; clone_size: once; d_call: -; v_call: TRBV28; cdr3_nt: TGTGCCAGCAGTTTACCTCGGGGAGAGACCCAGTACTTC; cdr3_aa: CASSLPRGETQYF
j_call: TRBJ1-4; clone_size: -; d_call: TRBD1; v_call: TRBV7-2; cdr3_nt: TGTGCCAGCAGCCTAACAGGGGAAAGTGAAAAACTGTTTTTT; cdr3_aa: CASSLTGESEKLFF
j_call: TRBJ1-5; clone_size: -; d_call: TRBD1; v_call: TRBV28; cdr3_nt: TGTGCCAGCAGTTCACCAGGGGGCGAGGATCAGCCCCAGCATTTT; cdr3_aa: CASSSPGGEDQPQHF
j_call: TRBJ2-3; clone_size: -; d_call: TRBD2; v_call: TRBV27; cdr3_nt: TGTGCCAGCAGTCTGGGACTACCCACAGATACGCAGTATTTT; cdr3_aa: CASSLGLPTDTQYF
j_call: TRBJ1-5; clone_size: -; d_call: TRBD1; v_call: TRBV10-1; cdr3_nt: TGCGCCAGCAACAGACAGGGGGCTAATCAGCCCCAGCATTTT; cdr3_aa: CASNRQGANQPQHF
j_call: TRBJ2-7; clone_size: -; d_call: -; v_call: TRBV28; cdr3_nt: TGTGCCAGCAGTTATAGCCCCGGGACGGCGGAGGGGTACGAGCAGTACTTC; cdr3_aa: CASSYSPGTAEGYEQYF
j_call: TRBJ1-1; clone_size: -; d_call: TRBD1; v_call: TRBV28; cdr3_nt: TGTGCCAGCATGAGGTGGGACAGAAACACTGAAGCTTTCTTT; cdr3_aa: CASMRWDRNTEAFF
j_call: TRBJ2-1; clone_size: -; d_call: TRBD2; v_call: TRBV7-8; cdr3_nt: TGTGCCAGCAGCTTCGCAGGACTAGCGGGAGTTGGTGAGCAGTTCTTC; cdr3_aa: CASSFAGLAGVGEQFF
j_call: TRBJ2-7; clone_size: -; d_call: TRBD1; v_call: TRBV10-1; cdr3_nt: TGCGCCAGCAGTGAGTCTGGCAGGGGGCGACACTTAAGGGGAATCGAGTCATACGAGCAGTACTTC; cdr3_aa: CASSESGRGRHLRGIESYEQYF
j_call: TRBJ2-1; clone_size: -; d_call: TRBD1; v_call: TRBV10-2; cdr3_nt: TGCGCCAGCTTGGCCGGGACAGGGATCCATGAGCAGTTCTTC; cdr3_aa: CASLAGTGIHEQFF
j_call: TRBJ2-7; clone_size: once; d_call: TRBD1; v_call: TRBV5-5; cdr3_nt: TGTGCCAGCAGCCGGGGACAGGTCGCTCCCTACGAGCAGTACTTC; cdr3_aa: CASSRGQVAPYEQYF
j_call: TRBJ2-2; clone_size: -; d_call: TRBD1; v_call: TRBV29-1; cdr3_nt: TGCAGCGTTTCACAGGGGCCCGGGGAGCTGTTTTTT; cdr3_aa: CSVSQGPGELFF
j_call: TRBJ1-5; clone_size: once; d_call: -; v_call: TRBV3-1/TRBV3-2; cdr3_nt: TGTGCCAGCAGCCAGCTAGGGGATCAGCCCCAGCATTTT; cdr3_aa: CASSQLGDQPQHF
j_call: TRBJ1-2; clone_size: -; d_call: -; v_call: TRBV19; cdr3_nt: TGTGCCAGTAGAAGCCTCCGGACAGATCATAACTATGGCTACACCTTC; cdr3_aa: CASRSLRTDHNYGYTF
j_call: TRBJ2-2; clone_size: -; d_call: -; v_call: TRBV6-5; cdr3_nt: TGTGCCAGCAGTTACGTTTTAGGAGGGGCCGGGGAGCTGTTTTTT; cdr3_aa: CASSYVLGGAGELFF
j_call: TRBJ2-7; clone_size: -; d_call: -; v_call: TRBV6-6; cdr3_nt: TGTGCCAGCAGCCCCAGCTCCTACGAGCAGTACTTC; cdr3_aa: CASSPSSYEQYF
j_call: TRBJ2-4; clone_size: -; d_call: -; v_call: TRBV5-1; cdr3_nt: TGCGCCAGCAGCATAGTACAGGGAACCAAAAACATTCAGTACTTC; cdr3_aa: CASSIVQGTKNIQYF
j_call: TRBJ1-2; clone_size: -; d_call: -; v_call: TRBV29-1; cdr3_nt: TGCAGCGTTGAAGAGTCCCAGGGGCCAGACTATGGCTACACCTTC; cdr3_aa: CSVEESQGPDYGYTF